This TCR beta chain was sequenced for a study of response to subunit inactivated influenza vaccine. Overall study findings and caveats: Each seasonal influenza vaccination recruits few new T cells, the authors suggested.

This CDR3 region has 20 residues. The germline V gene has CDR1 LGHNA and CDR2 YSLEER. Germline trimming cut 0 bases from V and 8 bases from J; bases unmatched to any gene: 21. TCRdb reanalysed the RT-PCR reads using MiXCR and keeps one entry per CDR3 protein. Of about 480,000 distinct CDR3 sequences in the sample, 9.5% to 13% were seen once. This clonotype was detected many times. As yet, its antigen is unknown. The rearrangement links TRBV4-3 to TRBJ2-1, with 8 bases fitting TRBD2. This specimen was PBMCs from blood, taken roughly 46 days after vaccination. This clonotype originated in a man between 50 and 59 years old who received an inactivated influenza vaccine. CDR3 in DNA: TGCGCCAGCAGCCAAGACCTAGGGCTAGCGGGTACAAGGATTCAGGATGAGCAGTTCTTC. Protein: CASSQDLGLAGTRIQDEQFF.